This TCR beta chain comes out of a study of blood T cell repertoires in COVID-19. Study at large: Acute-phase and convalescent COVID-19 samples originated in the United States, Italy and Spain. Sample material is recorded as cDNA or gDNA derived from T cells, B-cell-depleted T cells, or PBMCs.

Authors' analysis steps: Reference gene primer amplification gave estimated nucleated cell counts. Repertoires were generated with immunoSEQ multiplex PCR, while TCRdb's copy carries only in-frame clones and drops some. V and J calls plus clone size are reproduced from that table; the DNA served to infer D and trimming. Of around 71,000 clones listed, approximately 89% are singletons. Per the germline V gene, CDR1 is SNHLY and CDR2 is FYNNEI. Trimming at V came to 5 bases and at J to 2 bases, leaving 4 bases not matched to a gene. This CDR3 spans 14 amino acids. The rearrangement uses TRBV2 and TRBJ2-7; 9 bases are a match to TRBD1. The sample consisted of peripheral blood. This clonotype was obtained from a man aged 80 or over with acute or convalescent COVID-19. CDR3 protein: CASSPRDRAYEQYF. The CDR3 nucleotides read TGTGCCAGCAGTCCCCGGGACAGGGCCTACGAGCAGTACTTC.